The 22 T cell receptor beta chains below come from one sample, sequenced in a study of blood T cell repertoires in COVID-19. Measured with immunoSEQ multiplex PCR; TCRdb has only the in-frame clones, and not every one. The table lists about 180,000 clones, 70% to 85% of them singletons, with roughly 15% in the top ten. The specimen was PBMCs or T cells enriched from blood (not recorded which). The origin of the receptors is a man between 45 and 60 years old who had recovered from COVID-19.

This clone was seen a handful of times. The J gene is TRBJ1-5, the V gene TRBV6-8; D remains unclear. In germline, CDR1 is MNHGY, CDR2 SAAAGT. Between the trimmed V and J ends, which lost 6 bases and 8 bases, there was a span of 17 bases. The CDR3 has 14 residues. The CDR3 sequence is CASSRGRRREPQHF. CDR3 DNA: TGTGCCAGCAGCAGAGGACGGAGGCGAGAGCCCCAGCATTTT.

The V call is TRBV5-1, the J call TRBJ1-3; weak D call: TRBD1 (5 bases). The germline CDR1 and CDR2 sequences are SGHRS and YFSETQ. V lost 5 bases and J 0 bases, leaving 12 bases between the germline ends. The CDR3 runs 15 residues. DNA for the CDR3: TGCGCCAGCAGACCTGACAGTCACTCTGGAAACACCATATATTTT. This encodes CASRPDSHSGNTIYF.

The chain joins TRBV5-1 to TRBJ2-7; 9 bases fit TRBD2. This CDR3 contains 14 residues. Germline V lookup: CDR1 SGHRS, CDR2 YFSETQ. The trim removed 4 bases at V and 3 bases at J, leaving 5 bases unmatched. CDR3 in amino acids: CASSLRGGNYEQYF. The CDR3 DNA is TGCGCCAGCAGCCTGCGGGGGGGCAACTACGAGCAGTACTTC.

CDR3 amino acids: CASSQDAGVEKLFF. In DNA form, the CDR3 reads TGTGCCAGCAGCCAAGATGCAGGGGTAGAAAAACTGTTTTTT. V usage is TRBV3-1 (or the pseudogene TRBV3-2) and J usage is TRBJ1-4; D may be TRBD1 (6 bases). The germline gives CDR1 LGHDT, CDR2 YNNKEL (reference sequence). This CDR3 is 14 amino acids long. Trimming left V 0 bases short and J 8 bases short, with 10 bases between.

The genes are TRBV7-8 and TRBJ1-1; no clear D gene. The CDR3 is 13 residues long. Trimming removed 5 bases from V and 0 bases from J, with 7 bases in between. The germline CDR1 and CDR2 sequences are SGHVS and FQNEAQ. CDR3 coding DNA: TGTGCCAGCAGCCCCCAGGTGAACACTGAAGCTTTCTTT. Encoded protein: CASSPQVNTEAFF.

CDR3 loop: CSVDPGGSGNTIYF. The DNA of the CDR3 is TGCAGCGTTGACCCCGGGGGTTCTGGAAACACCATATATTTT. V usage is TRBV29-1 and J usage is TRBJ1-3; D is possibly TRBD1 (5 bases). Germline V lookup: CDR1 SQVTM, CDR2 ANQGSEA. With 3 bases removed from V and 1 base from J, the gap between germline ends came to 10 bases. This CDR3 has 14 amino acids.

CDR3: CASSLGGTSGIRGDTQYF. CDR3 bases: TGCGCCAGCAGCTTGGGTGGGACTAGCGGGATACGAGGAGATACGCAGTATTTT. This chain links TRBV5-1 with TRBJ2-3, with 13 bases matching TRBD2. CDR1 SGHRS and CDR2 YFSETQ come from the germline V gene. The CDR3 contains 18 residues. V lost 0 bases, J lost 5 bases, and 9 bases stayed unmatched.

V usage is TRBV5-1 and J usage is TRBJ1-1; TRBD1 aligns across 7 bases. Per germline, CDR1 SGHRS and CDR2 YFSETQ. Unmatched junction bases numbered 3, after V lost 4 bases and J lost 0 bases. The CDR3 runs 14 residues. The CDR3 nucleotides read TGCGCCAGCAGCCCGGGACAGATGAACACTGAAGCTTTCTTT. Its protein is CASSPGQMNTEAFF. The whole variable domain, filled in from reference TRBV5-1 and TRBJ1-1, reads KAGVTQTPRYLIKTRGQQVTLSCSPISGHRSVSWYQQTPGQGLQFLFEYFSETQRNKGNFPGRFSGRQFSNSRSEMNVSTLELGDSALYLCASSPGQMNTEAFFGQGTRLTVV.

This clone has only a few counts. The chain couples TRBV9 to TRBJ2-1; 7 bases match TRBD2. The CDR3 is made up of 16 amino acids. Germline V CDR1 and CDR2: SGDLS, YYNGEE. V gave up 4 bases and J gave up 2 bases; unmatched junction bases: 9. As DNA, the CDR3 is TGTGCCAGCAGCCCCGGGGGGATCGGCCCCTACAATGAGCAGTTCTTC. Its translation: CASSPGGIGPYNEQFF.

This rearrangement joins TRBV12-3 or TRBV12-4 to TRBJ2-2, with a possible D match to TRBD1 (5 bases). This CDR3 has 13 residues. The V gene lost 6 bases and the J gene lost 7 bases, with 12 bases spanning the gap. The CDR3, as DNA: TGTGCCAGCAGAGACCAGGGAATCGGGGAGCTGTTTTTT. Protein sequence: CASRDQGIGELFF.

This chain uses TRBV6-1 with TRBJ1-6; the D gene is possibly TRBD1 (6 bases). The germline gives CDR1 MNHNS, CDR2 SASEGT. This CDR3 region has 15 residues. Trimming removed 10 bases at V and 9 bases at J, with 22 bases between. The CDR3 sequence is CATSPSGQESSPLHF. The CDR3 DNA is TGTGCCACATCACCCTCGGGACAAGAAAGTTCACCCCTCCACTTT.

The chain links TRBV12-5 to TRBJ2-3; a possible D gene is TRBD1 (6 bases). There are 13 residues in the CDR3. V was trimmed by 5 bases and J by 11 bases, leaving 17 bases between them. Germline V gene lookup returns CDR1 LGHNT and CDR2 FRNRAP. CDR3 nucleotides: TGTGCTAGTGGTCTGGCCGGGACACCTAAGCAGTATTTT. This codes for CASGLAGTPKQYF. The entire variable domain, with the rest obtained from reference TRBV12-5 and TRBJ2-3, is as follows: DARVTQTPRHKVTEMGQEVTMRCQPILGHNTVFWYRQTMMQGLELLAYFRNRAPLDDSGMPKDRFSAEMPDATLATLKIQPSEPRDSAVYFCASGLAGTPKQYFGPGTRLTVL.

The chain recombines TRBV6-5 with TRBJ1-1; TRBD1 matches at 10 bases. Trimming at V came to 11 bases and at J to 3 bases, leaving 12 bases not matched to a gene. The germline gives CDR1 MNHEY, CDR2 SVGAGI. The CDR3 is 15 residues long. DNA for the CDR3: TGTGCCGGCCGGGACAGGGGCTTTGAATACACTGAAGCTTTCTTT. Its protein product is CAGRDRGFEYTEAFF.

The rearrangement links TRBV12-3 or TRBV12-4 to TRBJ1-3, with D uncertain. Trimming took 6 bases from V and 5 from J, leaving 8 bases between them. The CDR3 consists of 12 residues. The CDR3 sequence is CASSLRRNTIYF. In DNA, the CDR3 is TGTGCCAGCAGCCTAAGAAGAAACACCATATATTTT.

V and J are TRBV3-1 (or the pseudogene TRBV3-2) and TRBJ1-3; no reliable D call. Trimming left V 4 bases short and J 1 base short, with 11 bases between. This CDR3 spans 15 amino acids. Germline lookup yields CDR1 LGHDT and CDR2 YNNKEL (reference sequence). The CDR3 is CASSRPAGSGNTIYF. CDR3 nucleotides: TGTGCCAGCAGCCGTCCAGCGGGGTCTGGAAACACCATATATTTT.

The chain combines TRBV5-4 with TRBJ1-4; D call uncertain. The germline V gene encodes CDR1 SGHNT and CDR2 YYREEE (reference sequence). V lost 5 bases to trimming and J lost 5 bases, with 13 bases between them. The CDR3 loop spans 14 amino acids. The CDR3 coding sequence is TGTGCCAGCAGGGCCGGGTCCTCCAATGAAAAACTGTTTTTT. This codes for CASRAGSSNEKLFF.

The chain combines TRBV20-1 with TRBJ2-3; 11 bases are a match to TRBD2. The CDR3 loop spans 14 amino acids. Germline assignment: CDR1 DFQATT and CDR2 SNEGSKA (reference sequence). J gave up 7 bases and V 3 bases, and 6 bases lay outside the gene matches. The CDR3 loop is CSASPPSGGYTQYF. DNA of the CDR3: TGCAGTGCTAGTCCTCCTAGCGGGGGGTATACGCAGTATTTT.

This chain connects TRBV19 to TRBJ2-2, with D perhaps matching TRBD2 (6 bases). Trimming pared 3 bases from V and 7 bases from J, leaving 9 bases between. Germline assignment: CDR1 LNHDA and CDR2 SQIVND (reference sequence). The CDR3 is 13 residues long. The CDR3 DNA sequence: TGTGCCAGTAGTATGGGGGGTTTCGGGGAGCTGTTTTTT. It translates to CASSMGGFGELFF.

The rearrangement uses TRBV29-1 and TRBJ1-1; maybe TRBD1 (5 bases). CDR1 is SQVTM, CDR2 ANQGSEA, per germline. This CDR3 region has 12 residues. Deletions cut 4 bases from V and 4 bases from J, with 10 bases between. The CDR3 bases are TGCAGCGTTGTGGGGGGGTCCACTGAAGCTTTCTTT. This gives the protein CSVVGGSTEAFF.

This clone was counted ten times or more. The CDR3 spells CASSFFPQGPSDQPQHF. CDR3 sequence (DNA): TGCGCCAGCAGCTTCTTCCCGCAGGGGCCGTCGGATCAGCCCCAGCATTTT. V is TRBV5-1 and J is TRBJ1-5, with D possibly being TRBD1 (6 bases). This CDR3 is 17 amino acids long. Deletions cut 2 bases from V and 5 bases from J, with 20 bases between. CDR1 and CDR2 from the germline V gene are SGHRS and YFSETQ.

This chain joins TRBV7-8 and TRBJ2-2; TRBD1 agrees at 9 bases. J was trimmed by 5 bases and V by 5 bases; bases with no gene match: 6. The CDR3 has 15 residues. Germline V gives CDR1 SGHVS, CDR2 FQNEAQ. The CDR3 DNA follows: TGTGCCAGCAGCCCAGACGGGACAGGGACCGGGGAGCTGTTTTTT. Translated, it gives CASSPDGTGTGELFF.

This clone has just one count. The CDR3 is CAWSVGTRAQETQYF. The CDR3 DNA sequence: TGTGCCTGGAGTGTTGGGACTAGAGCACAAGAGACCCAGTACTTC. The V and J genes are TRBV30 and TRBJ2-5; 8 bases are shared with TRBD2. The junction had 5 bases not matched to a gene; V was cut back by 0 bases and J by 2 bases. This CDR3 has 15 amino acids. Germline V gene data show CDR1 as GTSNPN and CDR2 as SVGIG (reference sequence).